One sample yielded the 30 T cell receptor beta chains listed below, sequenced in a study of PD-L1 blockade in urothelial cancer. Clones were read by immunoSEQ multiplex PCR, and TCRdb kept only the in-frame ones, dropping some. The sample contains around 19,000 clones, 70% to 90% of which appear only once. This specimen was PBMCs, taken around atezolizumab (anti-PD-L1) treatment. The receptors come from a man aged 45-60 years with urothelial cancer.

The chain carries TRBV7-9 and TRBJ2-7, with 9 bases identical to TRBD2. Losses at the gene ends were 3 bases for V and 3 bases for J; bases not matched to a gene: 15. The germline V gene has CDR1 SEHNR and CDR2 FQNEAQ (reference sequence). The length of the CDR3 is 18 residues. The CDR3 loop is CASSFPRPGGRADYEQYF. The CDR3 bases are TGTGCCAGCAGCTTTCCCCGCCCCGGCGGGAGGGCGGACTACGAGCAGTACTTC.

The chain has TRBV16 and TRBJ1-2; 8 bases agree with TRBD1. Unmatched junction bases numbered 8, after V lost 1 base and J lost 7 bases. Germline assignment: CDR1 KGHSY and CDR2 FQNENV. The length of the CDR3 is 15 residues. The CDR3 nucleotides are TGTGCCAGCAGCCAATTACCGACAGGGGCGAGTGGCTACACCTTC. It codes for CASSQLPTGASGYTF.

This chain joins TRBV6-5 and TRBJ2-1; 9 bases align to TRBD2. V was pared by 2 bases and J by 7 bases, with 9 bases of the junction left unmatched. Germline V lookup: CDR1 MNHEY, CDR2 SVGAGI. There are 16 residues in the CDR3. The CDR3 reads CASSYRPSGILNEQFF. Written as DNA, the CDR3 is TGTGCCAGCAGTTACCGTCCTAGCGGGATTTTGAATGAGCAGTTCTTC.

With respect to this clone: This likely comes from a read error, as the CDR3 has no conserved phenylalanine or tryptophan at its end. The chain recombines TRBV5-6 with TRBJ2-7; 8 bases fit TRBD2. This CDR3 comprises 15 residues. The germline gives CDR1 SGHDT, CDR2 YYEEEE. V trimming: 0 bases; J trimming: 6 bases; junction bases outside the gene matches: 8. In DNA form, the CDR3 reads TGTGCCAGCAGCTTGGCCTCCCTAGCGGGTGGCGAGCAGTACCTC. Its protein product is CASSLASLAGGEQYL.

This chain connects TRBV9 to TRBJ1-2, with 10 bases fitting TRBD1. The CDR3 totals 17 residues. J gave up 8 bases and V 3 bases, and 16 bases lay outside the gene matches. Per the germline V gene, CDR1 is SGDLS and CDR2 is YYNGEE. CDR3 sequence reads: CASSAVPGGDRGGGYTF. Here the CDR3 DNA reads TGTGCCAGCAGCGCCGTTCCCGGGGGGGACAGGGGAGGAGGCTACACCTTC.

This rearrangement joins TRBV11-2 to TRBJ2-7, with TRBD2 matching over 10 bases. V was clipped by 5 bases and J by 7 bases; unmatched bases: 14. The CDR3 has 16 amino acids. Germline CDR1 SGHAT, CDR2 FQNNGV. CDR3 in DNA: TGTGCCAGCAGCCCCGGTAGCGGGGGGACCCTTGGAGAGCAGTACTTC. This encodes CASSPGSGGTLGEQYF.

The CDR3 coding sequence is TGTGCCAGCAGCTTAGACCCGGGGGGCCAATACAATGAGCAGTTCTTC. Translated: CASSLDPGGQYNEQFF. This sequence joins TRBV11-3 and TRBJ2-1, with D perhaps TRBD2 (7 bases). Germline V gene lookup returns CDR1 SGHNT and CDR2 YENEEA. This CDR3 is built from 16 residues. Trimming pared 0 bases from V and 4 bases from J, leaving 13 bases between.

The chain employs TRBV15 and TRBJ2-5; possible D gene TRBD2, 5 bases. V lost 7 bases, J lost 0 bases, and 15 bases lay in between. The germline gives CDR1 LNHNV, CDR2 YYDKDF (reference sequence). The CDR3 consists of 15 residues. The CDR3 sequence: CATNTVGADQETQYF. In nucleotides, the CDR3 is TGTGCCACCAACACCGTGGGAGCCGACCAAGAGACCCAGTACTTC.

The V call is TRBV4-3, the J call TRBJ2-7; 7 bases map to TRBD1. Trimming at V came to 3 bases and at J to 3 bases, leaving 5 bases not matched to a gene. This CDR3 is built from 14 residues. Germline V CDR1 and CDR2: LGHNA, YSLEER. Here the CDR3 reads CASSHHRGDYEQYF. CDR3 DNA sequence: TGCGCCAGCAGCCACCACAGGGGCGACTACGAGCAGTACTTC.

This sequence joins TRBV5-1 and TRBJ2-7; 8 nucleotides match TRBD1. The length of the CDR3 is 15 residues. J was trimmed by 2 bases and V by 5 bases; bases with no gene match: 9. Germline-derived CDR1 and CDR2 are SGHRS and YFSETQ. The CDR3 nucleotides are TGCGCCAGCAGTCCGACAGGGGAGTATGCCTACGAGCAGTACTTC. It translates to CASSPTGEYAYEQYF.

CDR3 protein: CASGPTGMSPYEQYF. Here the CDR3 DNA reads TGCGCCAGCGGCCCAACAGGTATGTCCCCCTACGAGCAGTACTTC. The J gene is TRBJ2-7, the V gene TRBV5-1, with a possible D match to TRBD1 (5 bases). Trimming left V 7 bases short and J 2 bases short, with 19 bases between. The CDR3 consists of 15 residues. Germline CDR1 and CDR2: SGHRS and YFSETQ. Drawing the rest from reference TRBV5-1 and TRBJ2-7, the complete variable domain is KAGVTQTPRYLIKTRGQQVTLSCSPISGHRSVSWYQQTPGQGLQFLFEYFSETQRNKGNFPGRFSGRQFSNSRSEMNVSTLELGDSALYLCASGPTGMSPYEQYFGPGTRLTVT.

The DNA for the CDR3 is TGTGCCAGCAGTTTAAGCCGCGGGACGGGCCCCAATCAGCCCCAGCATTTT. Translation: CASSLSRGTGPNQPQHF. The chain is built from TRBV28 and TRBJ1-5, with D possibly TRBD1 on 5 matching bases. The CDR3 extends over 17 amino acids. The V and J ends lost 2 bases and 3 bases respectively, with 17 bases between them. The V gene's germline CDR1 is MDHEN and CDR2 SYDVKM.

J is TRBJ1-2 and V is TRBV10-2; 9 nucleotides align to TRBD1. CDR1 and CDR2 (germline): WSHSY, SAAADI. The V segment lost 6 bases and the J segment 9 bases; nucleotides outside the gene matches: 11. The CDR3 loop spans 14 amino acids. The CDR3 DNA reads TGCGCCAGCAGAGAGGAGGACAGGGGTGCGCGCTACACCTTC. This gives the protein CASREEDRGARYTF.

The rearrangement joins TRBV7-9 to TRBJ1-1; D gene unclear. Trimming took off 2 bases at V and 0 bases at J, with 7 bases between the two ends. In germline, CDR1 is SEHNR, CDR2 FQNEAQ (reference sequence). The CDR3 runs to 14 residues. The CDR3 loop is CASSLSSLNTEAFF. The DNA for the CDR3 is TGTGCCAGCAGCTTAAGCTCGCTGAACACTGAAGCTTTCTTT. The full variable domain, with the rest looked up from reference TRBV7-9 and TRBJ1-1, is DTGVSQNPRHKITKRGQNVTFRCDPISEHNRLYWYRQTLGQGPEFLTYFQNEAQLEKSRLLSDRFSAERPKGSFSTLEIQRTEQGDSAMYLCASSLSSLNTEAFFGQGTRLTVV.

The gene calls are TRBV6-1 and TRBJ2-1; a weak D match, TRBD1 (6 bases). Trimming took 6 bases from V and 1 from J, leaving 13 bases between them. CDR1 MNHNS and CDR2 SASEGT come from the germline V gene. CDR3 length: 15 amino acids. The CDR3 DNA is TGTGCCAGCAGGACAGGAGCGGTTTCCTACAATGAGCAGTTCTTC. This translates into CASRTGAVSYNEQFF.

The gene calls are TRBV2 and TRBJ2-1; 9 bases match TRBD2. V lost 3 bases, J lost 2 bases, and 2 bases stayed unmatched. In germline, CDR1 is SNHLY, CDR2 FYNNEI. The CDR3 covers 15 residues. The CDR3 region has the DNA TGTGCCAGCAGTGATAGCGGGGGAACCTACAATGAGCAGTTCTTC. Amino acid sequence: CASSDSGGTYNEQFF.

CDR3 residues: CASSLAQGEQYF. The CDR3 nucleotides are TGTGCCAGCAGTTTAGCCCAGGGCGAGCAGTACTTC. V and J are TRBV27 and TRBJ2-7; D might be TRBD1 (5 bases). The CDR3 loop spans 12 amino acids. Trimming took off 2 bases at V and 6 bases at J, with 8 bases between the two ends. Germline V gene data show CDR1 as MNHEY and CDR2 as SMNVEV (reference sequence).

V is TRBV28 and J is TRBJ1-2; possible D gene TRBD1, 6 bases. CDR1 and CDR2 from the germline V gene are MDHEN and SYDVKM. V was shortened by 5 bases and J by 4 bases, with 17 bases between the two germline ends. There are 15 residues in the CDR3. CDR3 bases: TGTGCCAGCAGTATGGCGGACAGACGATTCTATGGCTACACCTTC. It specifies CASSMADRRFYGYTF.

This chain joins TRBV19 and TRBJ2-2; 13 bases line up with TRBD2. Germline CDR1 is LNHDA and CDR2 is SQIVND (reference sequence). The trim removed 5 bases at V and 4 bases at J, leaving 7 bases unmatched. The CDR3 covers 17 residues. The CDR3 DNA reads TGTGCCAGTAGTCCTCGACTAGCGGGAGGTATCACCGGGGAGCTGTTTTTT. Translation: CASSPRLAGGITGELFF.

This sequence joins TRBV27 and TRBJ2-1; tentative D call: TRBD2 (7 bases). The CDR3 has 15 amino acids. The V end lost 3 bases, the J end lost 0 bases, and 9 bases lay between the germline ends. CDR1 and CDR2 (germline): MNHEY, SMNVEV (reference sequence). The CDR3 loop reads CASSLRGPSYNEQFF. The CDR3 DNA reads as TGTGCCAGCAGTTTGCGGGGGCCCTCCTACAATGAGCAGTTCTTC.

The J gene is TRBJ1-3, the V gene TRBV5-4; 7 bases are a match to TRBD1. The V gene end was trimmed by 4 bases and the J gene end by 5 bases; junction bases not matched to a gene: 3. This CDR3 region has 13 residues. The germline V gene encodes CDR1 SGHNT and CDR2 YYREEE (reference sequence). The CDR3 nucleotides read TGTGCCAGCAGCACGGACAGGAGAAACACCATATATTTT. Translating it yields CASSTDRRNTIYF.

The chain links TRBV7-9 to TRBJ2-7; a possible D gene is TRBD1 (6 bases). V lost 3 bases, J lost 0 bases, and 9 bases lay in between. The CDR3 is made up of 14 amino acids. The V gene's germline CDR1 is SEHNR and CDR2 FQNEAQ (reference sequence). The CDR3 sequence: CASSFTGSSYEQYF. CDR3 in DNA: TGTGCCAGCAGCTTCACAGGGAGCTCCTACGAGCAGTACTTC.

The CDR3 spells CSVEGDRPEAFF. The CDR3 DNA sequence: TGCAGCGTTGAAGGGGACAGGCCTGAAGCTTTCTTT. The chain combines TRBV29-1 with TRBJ1-1; 8 bases agree with TRBD1. Germline V gives CDR1 SQVTM, CDR2 ANQGSEA. Unmatched junction bases numbered 1, after V lost 1 base and J lost 6 bases. The CDR3 sequence is 12 residues long.

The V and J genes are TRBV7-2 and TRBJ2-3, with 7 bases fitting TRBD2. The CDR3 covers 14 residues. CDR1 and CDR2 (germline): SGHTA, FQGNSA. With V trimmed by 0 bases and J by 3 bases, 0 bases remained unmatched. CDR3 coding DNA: TGTGCCAGCAGCTTAGCCGGGAGGACAGATACGCAGTATTTT. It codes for CASSLAGRTDTQYF.

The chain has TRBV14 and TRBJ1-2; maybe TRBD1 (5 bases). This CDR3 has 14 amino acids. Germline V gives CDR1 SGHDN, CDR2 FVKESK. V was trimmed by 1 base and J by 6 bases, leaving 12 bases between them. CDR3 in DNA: TGTGCCAGCAGCCAAGTGGGGGGGTTCCATGGCTACACCTTC. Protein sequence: CASSQVGGFHGYTF. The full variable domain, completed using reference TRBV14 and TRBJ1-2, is EAGVTQFPSHSVIEKGQTVTLRCDPISGHDNLYWYRRVMGKEIKFLLHFVKESKQDESGMPNNRFLAERTGGTYSTLKVQPAELEDSGVYFCASSQVGGFHGYTFGSGTRLTVV.

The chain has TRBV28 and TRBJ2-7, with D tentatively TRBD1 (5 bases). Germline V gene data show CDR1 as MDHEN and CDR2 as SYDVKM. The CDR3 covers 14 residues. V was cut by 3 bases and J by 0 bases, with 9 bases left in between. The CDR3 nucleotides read TGTGCCAGCAGTTTGGGGCACGGCTCCTACGAGCAGTACTTC. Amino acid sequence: CASSLGHGSYEQYF.

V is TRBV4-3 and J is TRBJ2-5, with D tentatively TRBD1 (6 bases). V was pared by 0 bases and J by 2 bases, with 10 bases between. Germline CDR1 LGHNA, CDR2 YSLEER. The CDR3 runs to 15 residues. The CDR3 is CASSQDRTAQETQYF. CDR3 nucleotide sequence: TGCGCCAGCAGCCAAGATAGGACAGCGCAAGAGACCCAGTACTTC.

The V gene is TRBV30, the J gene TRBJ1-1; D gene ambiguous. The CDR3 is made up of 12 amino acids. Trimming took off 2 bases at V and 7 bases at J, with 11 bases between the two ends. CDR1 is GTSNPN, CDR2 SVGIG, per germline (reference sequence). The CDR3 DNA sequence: TGTGCCTGGAGTCTGCCCCGGGGTGAAGCTTTCTTT. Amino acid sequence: CAWSLPRGEAFF. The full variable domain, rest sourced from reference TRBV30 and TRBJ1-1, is SQTIHQWPATLVQPVGSPLSLECTVEGTSNPNLYWYRQAAGRGLQLLFYSVGIGQISSEVPQNLSASRPQDRQFILSSKKLLLSDSGFYLCAWSLPRGEAFFGQGTRLTVV.

CDR3 bases: TGTGCCAGCTCACCATACCCAGGGGCTGAAGCTGGAAACACCATATATTTT. Protein sequence: CASSPYPGAEAGNTIYF. V usage is TRBV18 and J usage is TRBJ1-3; D is perhaps TRBD1 (6 bases). This CDR3 is built from 17 residues. The germline V gene encodes CDR1 KGHSH and CDR2 LQKENI. Trimming shortened V by 2 bases and J by 2 bases, and 16 bases separated the two germline ends.

The CDR3 protein is CASSPPLPEMTDTQYF. In DNA, the CDR3 is TGTGCCAGCTCACCACCGCTGCCGGAGATGACAGATACGCAGTATTTT. The rearrangement uses TRBV18 and TRBJ2-3; D uncertain. The length of the CDR3 is 16 residues. From germline, CDR1 is KGHSH and CDR2 LQKENI. V gave up 0 bases and J gave up 3 bases, with 13 bases separating them.